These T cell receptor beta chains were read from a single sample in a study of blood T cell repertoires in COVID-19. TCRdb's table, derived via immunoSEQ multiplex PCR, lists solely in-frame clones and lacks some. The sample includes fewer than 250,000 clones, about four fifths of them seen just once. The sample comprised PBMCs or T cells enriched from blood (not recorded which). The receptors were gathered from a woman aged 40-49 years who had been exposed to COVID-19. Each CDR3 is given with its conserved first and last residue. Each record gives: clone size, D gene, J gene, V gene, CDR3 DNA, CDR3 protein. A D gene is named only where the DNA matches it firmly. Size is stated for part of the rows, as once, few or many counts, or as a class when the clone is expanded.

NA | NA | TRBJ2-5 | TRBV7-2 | TGTGCCAGCATCCCGGTAGGGAGAGAGACCCAGTACTTC | CASIPVGRETQYF
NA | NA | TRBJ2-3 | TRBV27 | TGTGCCAGCAGTTCGTATTCACCGGACTTCACAGATACGCAGTATTTT | CASSSYSPDFTDTQYF
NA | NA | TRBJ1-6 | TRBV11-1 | TGTGCCAGCAGCCGTTCAGGGAATAATTCACCCCTCCACTTT | CASSRSGNNSPLHF
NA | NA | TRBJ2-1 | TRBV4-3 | TGCGCCAGCAGCCAAAGCAGGGGGGCCTACAATGAGCAGTTCTTC | CASSQSRGAYNEQFF
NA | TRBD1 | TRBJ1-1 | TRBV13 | TGTGCCAGCAGCTTGGACAGGGGAGAATTGAACACTGAAGCTTTCTTT | CASSLDRGELNTEAFF
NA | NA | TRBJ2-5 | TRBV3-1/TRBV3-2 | TGTGCCAGCAGCCAAGGGACTATCCAAGAGACCCAGTACTTC | CASSQGTIQETQYF
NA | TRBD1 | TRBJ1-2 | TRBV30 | TGTGCCTGTAACAGGGGCGGGTATGGCTACACCTTC | CACNRGGYGYTF
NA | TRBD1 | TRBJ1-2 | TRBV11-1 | TGTGCCAGCAGCCCTGGGACAGGGGAGTATGGCTACACCTTC | CASSPGTGEYGYTF
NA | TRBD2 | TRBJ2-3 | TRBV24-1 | TGTGCCACCAGTGATTCCGGGACTAGTGATCAAGCTACGCAGTATTTT | CATSDSGTSDQATQYF
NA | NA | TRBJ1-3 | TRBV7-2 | TGTGCCAGCAGCTTACAGGGGAACTCTGGAAACACCATATATTTT | CASSLQGNSGNTIYF
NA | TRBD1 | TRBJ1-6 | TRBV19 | TGTGCCAGTAGCCCCGGACAGGGTAATTCCATACTTAATTCACCCCTCCACTTT | CASSPGQGNSILNSPLHF
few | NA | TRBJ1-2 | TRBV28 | TGTGCCAGCAGCCCTGGGCCGTATGGCTACACCTTC | CASSPGPYGYTF
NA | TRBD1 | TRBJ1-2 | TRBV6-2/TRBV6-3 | TGTGCCAGCAGCCTAGCAGGGGGCGCAGATGGCTACACCTTC | CASSLAGGADGYTF
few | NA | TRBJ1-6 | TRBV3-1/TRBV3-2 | TGTGCCAGCAGCGGGCGGGACCTAAATTCACCCCTCCACTTT | CASSGRDLNSPLHF
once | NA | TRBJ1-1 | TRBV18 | TGTGCCAGCTCACCACCACAGGGAACGAACACTGAAGCTTTCTTT | CASSPPQGTNTEAFF
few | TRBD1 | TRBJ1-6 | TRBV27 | TGTGCCAGCAGTTTGGACAGGGGTAATTCACCCCTCCACTTT | CASSLDRGNSPLHF
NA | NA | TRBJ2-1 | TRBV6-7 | TGTGCCAGCAGTCCCACAGGGACAAGCTCCTACAATGAGCAGTTCTTC | CASSPTGTSSYNEQFF
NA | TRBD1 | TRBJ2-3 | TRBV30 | TGTGCCTGGAGTGCGGGACAGGGGGCGGCAGATACGCAGTATTTT | CAWSAGQGAADTQYF
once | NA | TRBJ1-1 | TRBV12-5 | TGTGCTAGTGGTCGCAGCGGAGAGAACACTGAAGCTTTCTTT | CASGRSGENTEAFF
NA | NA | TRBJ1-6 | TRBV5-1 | TGCGCCAGCAGCTTGCGACAGGTAGGGAATTCACCCCTCCACTTT | CASSLRQVGNSPLHF
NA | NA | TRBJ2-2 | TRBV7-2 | TGTGCCAGCAGCCAAATGGGCATAGCGAACACCGGGGAGCTGTTTTTT | CASSQMGIANTGELFF
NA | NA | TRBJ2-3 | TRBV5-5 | TGTGCCAGCAGCTTCTTACGACAGGTCTTTGGTGATACGCAGTATTTT | CASSFLRQVFGDTQYF
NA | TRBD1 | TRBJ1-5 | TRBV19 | TGTGCCAGTAGTAACGACAGGGGAGGAAACCAGCCCCAGCATTTT | CASSNDRGGNQPQHF
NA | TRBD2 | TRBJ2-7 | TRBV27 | TGTGCCAGCAGGAAATTCAGCGGGGGGCACTACGAGCAGTACTTC | CASRKFSGGHYEQYF
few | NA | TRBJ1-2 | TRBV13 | TGTGCCAGCAGCCCCCGCTTCGGGGGTAAAAACTATGGCTACACCTTC | CASSPRFGGKNYGYTF
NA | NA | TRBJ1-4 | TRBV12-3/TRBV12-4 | TGTGCCAGCAGTTTACAGGGTTTCGAAAAACTGTTTTTT | CASSLQGFEKLFF
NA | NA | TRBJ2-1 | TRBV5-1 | TGCGCCAGCAGCTTCGGGGTCTCCTACAATGAGCAGTTCTTC | CASSFGVSYNEQFF
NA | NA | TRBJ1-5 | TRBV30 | TGTGCCTGGAGTGTACAGGGCAGGGCAAGCAATCAGCCCCAGCATTTT | CAWSVQGRASNQPQHF
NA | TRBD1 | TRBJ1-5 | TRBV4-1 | TGCGCCAGCAGCCGAGAGAACTCCGGGACAGGTCTCGGGTGGCCCCAGCATTTT | CASSRENSGTGLGWPQHF
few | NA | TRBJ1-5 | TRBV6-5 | TGTGCCAGCAGTAACTACAGGGAGCTGGGTCAGCCCCAGCATTTT | CASSNYRELGQPQHF
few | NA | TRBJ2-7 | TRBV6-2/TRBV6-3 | TGTGCCAGCAGACCTGGACTACCCGCCTACGAGCAGTACTTC | CASRPGLPAYEQYF
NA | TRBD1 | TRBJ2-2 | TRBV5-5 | TGTGCCAGCAGCGGGACAGGGTACGGCGGGGAGCTGTTTTTT | CASSGTGYGGELFF
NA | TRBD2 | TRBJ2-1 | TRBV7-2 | TGTGCCAGCAGCCTTAGCGGGTCCTCCTACAATGAGCAGTTCTTC | CASSLSGSSYNEQFF
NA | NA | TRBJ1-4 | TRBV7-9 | TGTGCCAGCAGCTTAGCGAAGACAGCCTTAACGGGTGAAAAACTGTTTTTT | CASSLAKTALTGEKLFF
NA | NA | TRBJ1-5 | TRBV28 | TGTGCCAGCAGCTTACAGGGAGGCCCCAATCAGCCCCAGCATTTT | CASSLQGGPNQPQHF
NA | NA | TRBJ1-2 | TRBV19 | TGTGCCAGTAGTATGGCAGGGATTGTTGGCTACACCTTC | CASSMAGIVGYTF
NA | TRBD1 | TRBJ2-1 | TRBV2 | TGTGCCAGCAGTGAAATTGAGACAGGGGAGCAGTTCTTC | CASSEIETGEQFF